In its sample, the clone carrying this T cell receptor (beta chain) was seen many times. The antigen is unknown. The sample is drawn from a study of prognosis after radiotherapy for stage I lung cancer. The CDR3 is 16 amino acids. CDR1 is SGHRS, CDR2 YFSETQ, per germline. V was clipped by 4 bases and J by 2 bases, with 15 bases between them. TCR beta CDR3 amplification from genomic DNA was performed by two-round multiplex PCR. During first-round PCR, primers specific to each TRBV and TRBJ gene were used. TCRdb called the multiplex PCR reads again in MiXCR, with one record for every CDR3 protein. The sample has around 26,000 distinct CDR3 sequences; around 30% are singletons. Broader study findings: It was in patients who developed distant metastases that Shannon entropy after stereotactic body radiation therapy was lower.

Sequences were derived from PBMCs, sampled before or after stereotactic body radiation therapy (not recorded which). This receptor was taken from a donor older than 45 with non-small cell lung cancer. The V call is TRBV5-1, the J call TRBJ1-4; possible D gene TRBD1, 5 bases. CDR3 in DNA: TGCGCCAGCAGCCCAAGAGGACACCAGACTAATGAAAAACTGTTTTTT. Its protein product is CASSPRGHQTNEKLFF.